These 23 T cell receptor beta chains share one sample of origin, sequenced in a study of regulatory and conventional T cells in RAG deficiency. Blood CD4+ CD25-high CD127-low regulatory T cells supplied the genomic DNA template. Data came from immunoSEQ multiplex PCR; TCRdb stores just in-frame clones and leaves some out. The data contain fewer than 20,000 clones, roughly 90% of them singletons. These data also formed part of another study, on regulatory T cells. That report notes: Primers: 52 TRBV forward and 13 TRBJ reverse.

Specimen: Tregs sorted from blood. The receptors here all came from a human donor in good health.

V and J are TRBV11-2 and TRBJ2-3; TRBD2 matches at 9 bases. The germline gives CDR1 SGHAT, CDR2 FQNNGV. Trimming cost V 6 bases and J 0 bases; bases outside gene matches: 10. CDR3 length: 17 residues. The CDR3 DNA follows: TGTGCCAGCAGGAGGCTAGCGGGGCCCCTCAGCACAGATACGCAGTATTTT. Residues: CASRRLAGPLSTDTQYF.

V gene TRBV29-1 combines with J gene TRBJ2-1; perhaps TRBD2 as D (6 bases). Germline V gives CDR1 SQVTM, CDR2 ANQGSEA. Trimming took off 6 bases at V and 2 bases at J, with 14 bases between the two ends. The CDR3 sequence is 14 residues long. The CDR3 loop is CSVPRPSAYNEQFF. DNA of the CDR3: TGCAGCGTCCCACGTCCTAGCGCCTACAATGAGCAGTTCTTC.

This chain connects TRBV29-1 to TRBJ1-2; D is unclear. This CDR3 has 14 residues. The germline CDR1 and CDR2 sequences are SQVTM and ANQGSEA. Trimming pared 6 bases from V and 2 bases from J, leaving 16 bases between. The CDR3 bases are TGCAGCGTACCCGACCAAGATTCCAACTATGGCTACACCTTC. Protein sequence: CSVPDQDSNYGYTF.

V gene TRBV2 combines with J gene TRBJ2-1; 7 nucleotides agree with TRBD2. Trimming at V came to 7 bases and at J to 6 bases, leaving 9 bases not matched to a gene. The CDR3 spans 14 residues. Germline CDR1 reads SNHLY; CDR2 reads FYNNEI. The CDR3 coding sequence is TGTGCCAGCACGCGGAGGGAGGGTTTCAATGAGCAGTTCTTC. Its translation: CASTRREGFNEQFF.

This chain connects TRBV6-1 to TRBJ2-7, with 9 nucleotides matching TRBD1. In germline, CDR1 is MNHNS, CDR2 SASEGT. The CDR3 has 19 residues. J was trimmed by 3 bases and V by 0 bases; bases with no gene match: 15. CDR3 DNA sequence: TGTGCCAGCAGTGAAGCCTCTCCTAACAGGGGGCTAGGAAACTACGAGCAGTACTTC. As protein: CASSEASPNRGLGNYEQYF.

J is TRBJ2-3 and V is TRBV11-2; the match to TRBD2 covers 8 bases. Trimming took 4 bases from V and 4 from J; bases not matched to a gene: 4. The CDR3 consists of 14 residues. In germline, CDR1 is SGHAT, CDR2 FQNNGV. CDR3 loop: CASSSSGGADTQYF. DNA for the CDR3: TGTGCCAGCAGCTCCAGCGGGGGTGCAGATACGCAGTATTTT.

The genes are TRBV7-9 and TRBJ2-1; D unresolved. Trimming stripped 1 base from V and 8 bases from J, with 12 bases between. Germline V gene lookup returns CDR1 SEHNR and CDR2 FQNEAQ (reference sequence). The CDR3 loop spans 14 amino acids. The CDR3 reads CASSLEVGNHEQFF. The CDR3, as DNA: TGTGCCAGCAGCTTAGAAGTAGGGAACCATGAGCAGTTCTTC.

This chain connects TRBV30 to TRBJ1-1; TRBD1 agrees at 9 bases. V lost 3 bases to trimming and J lost 5 bases; unmatched junction nucleotides: 4. The CDR3 extends over 13 amino acids. From germline, CDR1 is GTSNPN and CDR2 SVGIG (reference sequence). The CDR3 protein is CAWSHRGRTEAFF. The DNA for the CDR3 is TGTGCCTGGAGCCACAGGGGGCGGACTGAAGCTTTCTTT.

The chain couples TRBV5-1 to TRBJ1-2; D ambiguous. In germline, CDR1 is SGHRS, CDR2 YFSETQ. CDR3 length equals 13 residues. Trimming removed 1 base at V and 7 bases at J, with 11 bases between. CDR3: CASSLSWVGGYTF. CDR3 coding DNA: TGCGCCAGCAGCTTGTCTTGGGTGGGTGGCTACACCTTC.

The CDR3 DNA follows: TGTGCCAGCAGTTATTCGTTATCCCCTTCAAACACCATATATTTT. Protein product: CASSYSLSPSNTIYF. V usage is TRBV6-5 and J usage is TRBJ1-3, with D unresolved. The CDR3 is 15 amino acids. Germline assignment: CDR1 MNHEY and CDR2 SVGAGI. Trimming left V 3 bases short and J 6 bases short, with 15 bases between.

This chain links TRBV14 with TRBJ1-2; no firm D call. Trimming removed 0 bases from V and 7 bases from J, with 9 bases in between. CDR3 length equals 13 residues. Germline values: CDR1 SGHDN, CDR2 FVKESK. The CDR3: CASSQDPRSGYTF. The CDR3 DNA follows: TGTGCCAGCAGCCAAGATCCTAGGAGTGGCTACACCTTC.

In nucleotides, the CDR3 is TGTGCCAGCAGGGTCGGGGATGGCTACACCTTC. Its translation is CASRVGDGYTF. The V call is TRBV6-1, the J call TRBJ1-2; D is ambiguous. The CDR3 has 11 residues. Germline V gives CDR1 MNHNS, CDR2 SASEGT. Trimming took off 6 bases at V and 6 bases at J, with 8 bases between the two ends.

This clone was recorded only once. This sequence joins TRBV5-1 and TRBJ1-6; D uncertain. V lost 0 bases, J lost 0 bases, and 13 bases lay in between. The CDR3 is 18 residues long. In germline, CDR1 is SGHRS, CDR2 YFSETQ. CDR3 sequence (DNA): TGCGCCAGCAGCTTGGTTGGCAGACTAAGCTCCTATAATTCACCCCTCCACTTT. It is translated as CASSLVGRLSSYNSPLHF. Combining the CDR3 with reference TRBV5-1 and TRBJ1-6 gives the whole variable domain KAGVTQTPRYLIKTRGQQVTLSCSPISGHRSVSWYQQTPGQGLQFLFEYFSETQRNKGNFPGRFSGRQFSNSRSEMNVSTLELGDSALYLCASSLVGRLSSYNSPLHFGNGTRLTVT.

The chain is built from TRBV6-1 and TRBJ2-7; TRBD2 agrees at 7 bases. The V and J ends lost 2 bases and 2 bases, in that order; junction bases with no gene match: 9. The CDR3 contains 16 residues. Germline values: CDR1 MNHNS, CDR2 SASEGT. The CDR3 region has the DNA TGTGCCAGCAGTGAATGGGGGGGAAGGCTGACCTACGAGCAGTACTTC. Residues: CASSEWGGRLTYEQYF.

CDR3 region: CASSEVGRWADGYTF. Here the CDR3 DNA reads TGTGCCAGCAGTGAGGTTGGCCGTTGGGCGGATGGCTACACCTTC. The gene calls are TRBV6-1 and TRBJ1-2; D unresolved. Germline V gene data show CDR1 as MNHNS and CDR2 as SASEGT. The length of the CDR3 is 15 residues. Deletions cut 3 bases from V and 6 bases from J, with 17 bases between.

The rearrangement uses TRBV9 and TRBJ1-1; D uncertain. This CDR3 is 13 amino acids long. V lost 3 bases and J lost 1, with 7 bases in between. Per the germline V gene, CDR1 is SGDLS and CDR2 is YYNGEE. The CDR3 sequence: CASSAYGNTEAFF. The CDR3 DNA reads as TGTGCCAGCAGCGCCTATGGGAACACTGAAGCTTTCTTT.

J is TRBJ1-1 and V is TRBV28, with a weak D call TRBD1 (5 bases). This CDR3 is 15 amino acids long. Germline lookup yields CDR1 MDHEN and CDR2 SYDVKM. The V and J ends lost 3 bases and 0 bases respectively, with 11 bases between them. CDR3 DNA: TGTGCCAGCAGTTTGCAGGGACCGATGAACACTGAAGCTTTCTTT. Its protein product is CASSLQGPMNTEAFF.

This clone was seen a few times. The chain joins TRBV14 to TRBJ1-2; D is possibly TRBD1 (5 bases). Trimming left V 0 bases short and J 7 bases short, with 9 bases between. The CDR3 covers 13 residues. Looked up from germline, CDR1 is SGHDN and CDR2 is FVKESK. This CDR3 reads CASSQERRGGYTF. CDR3 bases: TGTGCCAGCAGCCAAGAGAGGAGGGGTGGCTACACCTTC. The complete variable domain, with remaining parts taken from reference TRBV14 and TRBJ1-2, reads EAGVTQFPSHSVIEKGQTVTLRCDPISGHDNLYWYRRVMGKEIKFLLHFVKESKQDESGMPNNRFLAERTGGTYSTLKVQPAELEDSGVYFCASSQERRGGYTFGSGTRLTVV.

The V and J genes are TRBV19 and TRBJ1-1; tentatively, D is TRBD1 (5 bases). Trimming took off 1 base at V and 2 bases at J, with 17 bases between the two ends. The CDR3 is made up of 17 amino acids. Germline V gene sequence: CDR1 LNHDA, CDR2 SQIVND (reference sequence). The CDR3 reads CASSIGFVTAVNTEAFF. In nucleotides, the CDR3 is TGTGCCAGTAGTATAGGATTCGTGACAGCAGTTAACACTGAAGCTTTCTTT.

The chain employs TRBV5-1 and TRBJ2-7, with D maybe TRBD1 (6 bases). Trimming took 0 bases from V and 6 from J, leaving 16 bases between them. This CDR3 is built from 15 residues. Germline loops: CDR1 SGHRS, CDR2 YFSETQ. CDR3 region: CASSLEGQLHAEQYF. The CDR3 region has the DNA TGCGCCAGCAGCTTGGAGGGACAACTTCACGCCGAGCAGTACTTC.

The J gene is TRBJ2-3, the V gene TRBV28; a possible D gene is TRBD2 (5 bases). The germline V and J ends were trimmed by 8 bases and 2 bases, with 17 bases remaining between them. The length of the CDR3 is 15 residues. Germline CDR1 is MDHEN and CDR2 is SYDVKM. The CDR3 DNA reads TGTGCCAGCCGGGAAGGGCCCGGAACCACAGATACGCAGTATTTT. It codes for CASREGPGTTDTQYF.

This chain uses TRBV19 with TRBJ1-3, with 7 bases lining up with TRBD1. V trimming: 10 bases; J trimming: 2 bases; junction bases outside the gene matches: 5. Per germline, CDR1 LNHDA and CDR2 SQIVND (reference sequence). The CDR3 is 13 residues long. CDR3 sequence: CATRDSPGNTIYF. The CDR3 nucleotides are TGTGCCACTCGGGACAGCCCTGGAAACACCATATATTTT. Together with reference TRBV19 and TRBJ1-3, the CDR3 gives the full variable domain: DGGITQSPKYLFRKEGQNVTLSCEQNLNHDAMYWYRQDPGQGLRLIYYSQIVNDFQKGDIAEGYSVSREKKESFPLTVTSAQKNPTAFYLCATRDSPGNTIYFGEGSWLTVV.

CDR3: CASSPPGEGYTF. DNA for the CDR3: TGTGCCAGCTCACCACCCGGGGAAGGCTACACCTTC. J is TRBJ1-2 and V is TRBV18, with no clear D. The CDR3 spans 12 residues. Trimming stripped 0 bases from V and 8 bases from J, with 7 bases between. CDR1 and CDR2 (germline): KGHSH, LQKENI.